This T cell receptor (beta chain) was recovered during a study of T cells in women clearing cervical HPV infection. Study information: Cases were women with histologically confirmed HPV16-related CIN3 or worse, including a couple of invasive cancers. Case blood drawn at lesion detection; control blood after infection cleared. Findings and limits, study-wide: Controls had more TRBV6-7 (approximately 0.16%) than cases (approximately 0.11%).

Notes on this clone: The antigen is unknown. The missing CDR3 end, 3 residues past where the read stops, is filled in from the germline J gene.

This CDR3 has 15 amino acids. The V end was cut by 7 bases, the J end by 9 bases, with 23 bases between. The germline V gene encodes CDR1 SGHRS and CDR2 YFSETQ. Data came from immunoSEQ multiplex PCR; TCRdb stores just in-frame clones and leaves some out. The sample's table shows approximately 18,000 clones. The sample consisted of blood buffy coat. The chain recombines TRBV5-1 with TRBJ2-4; TRBD2 might be the D (6 bases). The source of this sequence is a woman between 18 and 75 years old with a cervical HPV16 infection that either progressed to CIN3+ or cleared (not recorded which). CDR3 DNA, as far as it was read: TGCGCCAGCCGAGCTGCCGCGGGGCAGGAGGGCATT. Translated, it gives CASRAAAGQEGI. The entire CDR3 reads CASRAAAGQEGIQYF.